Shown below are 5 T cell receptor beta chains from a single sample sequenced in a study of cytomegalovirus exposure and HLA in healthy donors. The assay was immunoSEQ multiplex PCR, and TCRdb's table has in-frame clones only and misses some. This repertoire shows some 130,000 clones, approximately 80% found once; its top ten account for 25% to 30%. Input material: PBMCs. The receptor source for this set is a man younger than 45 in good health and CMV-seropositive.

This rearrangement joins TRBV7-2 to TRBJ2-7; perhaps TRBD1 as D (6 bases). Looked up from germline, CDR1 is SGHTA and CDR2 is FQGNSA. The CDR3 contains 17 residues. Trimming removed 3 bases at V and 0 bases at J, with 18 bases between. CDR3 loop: CASSFEGGQWFSYEQYF. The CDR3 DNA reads TGTGCCAGCAGCTTTGAGGGCGGACAGTGGTTCTCCTACGAGCAGTACTTC.

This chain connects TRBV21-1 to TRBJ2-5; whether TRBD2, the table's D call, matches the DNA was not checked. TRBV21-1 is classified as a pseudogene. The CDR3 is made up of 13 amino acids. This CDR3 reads CASLSSDQETQYF. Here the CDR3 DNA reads TGTGCCAGTCTATCTAGCGACCAAGAGACCCAGTACTTC.

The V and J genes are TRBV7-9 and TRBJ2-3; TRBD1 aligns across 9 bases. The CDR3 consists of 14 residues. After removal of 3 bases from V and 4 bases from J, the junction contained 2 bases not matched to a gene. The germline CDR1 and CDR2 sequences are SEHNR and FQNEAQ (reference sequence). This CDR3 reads CASSLWTGADTQYF. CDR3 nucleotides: TGTGCCAGCAGCTTGTGGACAGGGGCAGATACGCAGTATTTT. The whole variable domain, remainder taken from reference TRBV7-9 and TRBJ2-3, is DTGVSQNPRHKITKRGQNVTFRCDPISEHNRLYWYRQTLGQGPEFLTYFQNEAQLEKSRLLSDRFSAERPKGSFSTLEIQRTEQGDSAMYLCASSLWTGADTQYFGPGTRLTVL.

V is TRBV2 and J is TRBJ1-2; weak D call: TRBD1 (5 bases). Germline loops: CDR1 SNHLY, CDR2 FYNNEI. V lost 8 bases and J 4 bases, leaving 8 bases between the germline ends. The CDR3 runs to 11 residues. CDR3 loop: CASGGGYGYTF. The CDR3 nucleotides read TGTGCCAGCGGGGGGGGCTATGGCTACACCTTC.

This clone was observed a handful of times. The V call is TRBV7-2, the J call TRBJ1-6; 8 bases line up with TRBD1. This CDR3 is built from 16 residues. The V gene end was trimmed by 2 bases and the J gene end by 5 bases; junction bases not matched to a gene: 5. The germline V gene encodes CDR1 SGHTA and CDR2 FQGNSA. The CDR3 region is CASSLTRTGNNSPLHF. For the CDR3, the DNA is TGTGCCAGCAGCTTAACCAGGACAGGGAATAATTCACCCCTCCACTTT.